This is a list of T cell receptor beta chains from one sample in a study of CD8+CD57+ T cells in acquired aplastic anemia. TCRdb itself ran the reads through MiXCR, one entry per CDR3 protein. The sample records about 200,000 distinct CDR3 sequences, about a third being singletons. Sequences were obtained from sorted CD4+, CD8+, or CD8+CD57+ T cells (not recorded which) from PBMCs. Receptors were obtained from a human donor in good health, serving as a control. The conserved cysteine and the conserved F or W are not part of the CDR3 here.

V: TRBV29-1; J: TRBJ1-2; CDR3: SVEPREGRRVYGYT
V: TRBV10-2; J: TRBJ1-6; CDR3: ASSNIDSYNSPLH
V: TRBV19; J: TRBJ1-1; CDR3: ASLARGIGAF
V: TRBV3-1; J: TRBJ2-1; CDR3: ASNHLDRGPGEQF
V: TRBV2; J: TRBJ1-1; CDR3: ASSLDGNTEAS
V: TRBV20-1; J: TRBJ2-5; CDR3: SAMGPRLETQY
V: TRBV20-1; J: TRBJ2-7; CDR3: SASRDRRYEQY
V: TRBV12-3/TRBV12-4; J: TRBJ2-1; CDR3: ASSLNGRGSDEQF
V: TRBV29-1; J: TRBJ1-5; CDR3: SVVGGFNQPQH
V: TRBV7-9; J: TRBJ2-5; CDR3: ASSFIQETQY
V: TRBV4-2; J: TRBJ2-7; CDR3: ASSQGESNSYEQY
V: TRBV10-3; J: TRBJ1-3; CDR3: AISEQQGTGNTIY
V: TRBV11-1; J: TRBJ2-3; CDR3: ASTAGGAGGPSTDTQY
V: TRBV18; J: TRBJ2-7; CDR3: ASSPLLAAGVREQY
V: TRBV19; J: TRBJ2-7; CDR3: ASSITSGASYEQY
V: TRBV5-1; J: TRBJ2-7; CDR3: ASSLSQGDYEQY
V: TRBV6-5; J: TRBJ2-5; CDR3: ASSYSGTSGTQY
V: TRBV2; J: TRBJ1-3; CDR3: ASSEFLGSGNTIY
V: TRBV29-1; J: TRBJ2-1; CDR3: SVRQGYNEQF
V: TRBV5-1; J: TRBJ2-1; CDR3: ASSPEQGHNEQF
V: TRBV9; J: TRBJ2-3; CDR3: ASSPHTDTQY
V: TRBV10-3; J: TRBJ1-2; CDR3: AISESPTGENYGYT
V: TRBV10-2; J: TRBJ2-5; CDR3: ASSGSGGGKQETQY
V: TRBV7-3; J: TRBJ1-1; CDR3: ASTQLQGRDTEAF
V: TRBV7-2; J: TRBJ1-1; CDR3: ASSLVAGHPEAF
V: TRBV10-3; J: TRBJ2-7; CDR3: AISEGRDRGLYEQY
V: TRBV2; J: TRBJ2-5; CDR3: ASSYTGGETQY
V: TRBV20-1; J: TRBJ2-7; CDR3: SAPGQGAPSYEQY
V: TRBV7-8; J: TRBJ1-2; CDR3: ASSLTGSAT
V: TRBV6-1; J: TRBJ1-2; CDR3: ASRKQATYGYT
V: TRBV24-1; J: TRBJ1-1; CDR3: ATSDPSLGGAF
V: TRBV9; J: TRBJ2-5; CDR3: ASSVGQGKVETQY
V: TRBV30; J: TRBJ1-5; CDR3: AWSQNSNQPQH
V: TRBV19; J: TRBJ1-5; CDR3: ASRAQGDRDQPQH
V: TRBV11-1; J: TRBJ2-7; CDR3: ASSPDRNYGQY
V: TRBV4-2; J: TRBJ2-1; CDR3: ASSQPHWRGGDNEQF
V: TRBV5-1; J: TRBJ1-1; CDR3: ASSLGQSMNTEAS
V: TRBV7-3; J: TRBJ2-1; CDR3: ASSLTREKEQF
V: TRBV3-1; J: TRBJ1-1; CDR3: ASSQDESRTNTEAF
V: TRBV11-1; J: TRBJ2-7; CDR3: ASSTNLGGVRLHEQY
V: TRBV19; J: TRBJ1-2; CDR3: ASSHSLGYGYT
V: TRBV24-1; J: TRBJ2-1; CDR3: ATSDGPPKGYNEQF
V: TRBV19; J: TRBJ1-6; CDR3: ASSTSGQ
V: TRBV12-3/TRBV12-4; J: TRBJ1-2; CDR3: ASKKAGPLGGYT
V: TRBV5-1; J: TRBJ2-1; CDR3: ASSLAGGPSLNEQF
V: TRBV25-1; J: TRBJ1-6; CDR3: ASSEFTGGGGNSPLH
V: TRBV11-2; J: TRBJ2-7; CDR3: ASSLEGFRSYEQY
V: TRBV2; J: TRBJ1-3; CDR3: ASSESLDSGNTIY
V: TRBV14; J: TRBJ2-1; CDR3: ASSQLSSGGVYNEQF
V: TRBV12-3/TRBV12-4; J: TRBJ1-2; CDR3: ASSLRGGGYGYT
V: TRBV10-2; J: TRBJ2-7; CDR3: ASMGQTSYEQY
V: TRBV5-1; J: TRBJ2-3; CDR3: ASSPGLAESTDTQY